This T cell receptor (beta chain) was captured in a study of radiation and T cells in renal cell carcinoma. Overall study results and limits: Top tumor clonotypes rose in blood 2 weeks post-radiation, then contracted.

Time point defined: baseline pretreatment blood. Treatment indicated: 15 Gy SBRT to primary tumor, nephrectomy 4 weeks later. This table comes from immunoSEQ multiplex PCR, and its TCRdb copy is limited to in-frame clones, with some not included. In the table there are 100,000 or so clones, roughly 90% of which are singletons. With regard to this clone: Antigen: not known.

The V gene's germline CDR1 is KGHSH and CDR2 LQKENI. This CDR3 region has 15 residues. Deletions cut 2 bases from V and 7 bases from J, with 18 bases between. The origin of this receptor is a man aged 50-60 years with renal cell carcinoma. The rearrangement links TRBV18 to TRBJ2-7; D remains unclear. The sequenced sample was blood, obtained from a patient whose treatment included radiotherapy and nephrectomy. This chain's CDR3 is CASSPVKGMVAEQYF. The DNA of the CDR3 is TGTGCCAGCTCACCAGTGAAAGGCATGGTGGCGGAGCAGTACTTC.